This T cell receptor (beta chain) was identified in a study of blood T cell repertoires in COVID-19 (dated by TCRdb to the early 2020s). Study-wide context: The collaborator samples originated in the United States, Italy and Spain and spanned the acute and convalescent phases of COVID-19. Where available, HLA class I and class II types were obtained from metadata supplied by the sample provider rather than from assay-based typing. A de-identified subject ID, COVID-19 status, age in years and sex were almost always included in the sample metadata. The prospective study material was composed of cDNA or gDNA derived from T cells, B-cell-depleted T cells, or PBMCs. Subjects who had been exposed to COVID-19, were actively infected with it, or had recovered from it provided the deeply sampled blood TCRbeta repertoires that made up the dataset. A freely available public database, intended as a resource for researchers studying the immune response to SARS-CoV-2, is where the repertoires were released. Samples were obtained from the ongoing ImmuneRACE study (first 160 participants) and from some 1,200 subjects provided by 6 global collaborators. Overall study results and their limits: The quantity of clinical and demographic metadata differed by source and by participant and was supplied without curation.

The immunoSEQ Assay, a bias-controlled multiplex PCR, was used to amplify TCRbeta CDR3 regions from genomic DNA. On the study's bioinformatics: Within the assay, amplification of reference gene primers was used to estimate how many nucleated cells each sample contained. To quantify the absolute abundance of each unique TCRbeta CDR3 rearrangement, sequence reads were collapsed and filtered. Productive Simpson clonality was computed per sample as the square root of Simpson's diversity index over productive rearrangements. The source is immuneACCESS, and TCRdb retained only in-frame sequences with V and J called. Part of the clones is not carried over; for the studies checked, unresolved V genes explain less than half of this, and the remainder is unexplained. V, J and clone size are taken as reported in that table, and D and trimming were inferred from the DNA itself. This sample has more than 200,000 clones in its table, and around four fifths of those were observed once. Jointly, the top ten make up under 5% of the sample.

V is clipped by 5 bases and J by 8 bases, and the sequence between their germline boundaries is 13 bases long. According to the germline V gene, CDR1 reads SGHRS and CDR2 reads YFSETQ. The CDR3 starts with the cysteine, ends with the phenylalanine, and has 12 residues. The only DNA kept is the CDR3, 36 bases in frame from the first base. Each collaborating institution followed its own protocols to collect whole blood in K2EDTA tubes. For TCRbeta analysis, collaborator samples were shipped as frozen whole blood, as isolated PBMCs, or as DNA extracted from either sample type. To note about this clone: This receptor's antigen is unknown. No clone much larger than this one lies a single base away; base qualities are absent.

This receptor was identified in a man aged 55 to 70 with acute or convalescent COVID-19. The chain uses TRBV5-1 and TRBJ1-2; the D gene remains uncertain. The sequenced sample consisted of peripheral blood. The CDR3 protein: CASRDERFGYTF. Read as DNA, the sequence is TGCGCCAGCAGGGATGAGCGCTTCGGCTACACCTTC.